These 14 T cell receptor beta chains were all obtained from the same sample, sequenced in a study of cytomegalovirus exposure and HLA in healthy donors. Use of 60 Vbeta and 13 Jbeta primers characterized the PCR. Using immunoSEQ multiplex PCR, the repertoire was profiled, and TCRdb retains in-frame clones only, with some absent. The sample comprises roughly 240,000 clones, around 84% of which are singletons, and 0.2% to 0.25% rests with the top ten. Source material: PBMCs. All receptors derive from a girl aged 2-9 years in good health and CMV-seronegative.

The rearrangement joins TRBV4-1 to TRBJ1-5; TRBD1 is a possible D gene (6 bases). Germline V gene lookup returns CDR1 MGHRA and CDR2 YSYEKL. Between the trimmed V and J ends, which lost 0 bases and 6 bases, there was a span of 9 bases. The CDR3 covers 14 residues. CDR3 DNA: TGCGCCAGCAGCCAAGAGGGGGCGACTCAGCCCCAGCATTTT. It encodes CASSQEGATQPQHF.

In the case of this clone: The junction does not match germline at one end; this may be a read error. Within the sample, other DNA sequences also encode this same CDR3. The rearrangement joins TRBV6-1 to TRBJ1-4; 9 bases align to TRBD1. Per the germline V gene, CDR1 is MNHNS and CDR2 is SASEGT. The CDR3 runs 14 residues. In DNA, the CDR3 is TGTGCCAGCAGCCCGGACAGGGGAAATGAAAAGCTGTTTTTT. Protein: CASSPDRGNEKLFF.

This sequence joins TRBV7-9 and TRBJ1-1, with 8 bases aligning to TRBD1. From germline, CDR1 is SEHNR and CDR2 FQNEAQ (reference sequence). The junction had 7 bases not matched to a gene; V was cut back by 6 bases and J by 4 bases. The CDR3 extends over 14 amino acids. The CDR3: CASRQQGDITEAFF. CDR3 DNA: TGTGCCAGCAGGCAACAGGGGGACATCACTGAAGCTTTCTTT.

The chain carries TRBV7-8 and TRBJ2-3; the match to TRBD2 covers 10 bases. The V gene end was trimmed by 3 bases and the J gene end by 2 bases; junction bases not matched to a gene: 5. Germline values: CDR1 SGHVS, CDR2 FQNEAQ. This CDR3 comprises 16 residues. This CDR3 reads CASSLVGLADTDTQYF. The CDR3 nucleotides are TGTGCCAGCAGCTTGGTCGGACTAGCGGACACAGATACGCAGTATTTT.

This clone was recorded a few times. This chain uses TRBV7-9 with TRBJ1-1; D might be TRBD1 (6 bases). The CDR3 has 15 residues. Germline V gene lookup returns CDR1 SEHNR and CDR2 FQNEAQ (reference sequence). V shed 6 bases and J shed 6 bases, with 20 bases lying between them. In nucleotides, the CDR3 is TGTGCCAGCAGATTAACCCGGGGGGCGGAAGCTGAAGCTTTCTTT. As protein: CASRLTRGAEAEAFF.

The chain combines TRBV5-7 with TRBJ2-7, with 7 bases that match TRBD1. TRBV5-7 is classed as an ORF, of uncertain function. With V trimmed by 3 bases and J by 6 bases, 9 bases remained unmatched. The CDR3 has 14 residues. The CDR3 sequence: CASSCPGQSSEQYF. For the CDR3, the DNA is TGTGCCAGCAGCTGTCCGGGACAGTCTTCCGAGCAGTACTTC.

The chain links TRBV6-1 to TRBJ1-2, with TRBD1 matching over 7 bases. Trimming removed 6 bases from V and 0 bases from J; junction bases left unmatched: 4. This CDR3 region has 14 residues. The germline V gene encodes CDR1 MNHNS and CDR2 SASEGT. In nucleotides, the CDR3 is TGTGCCAGCAGGACAGGGCCCACTAACTATGGCTACACCTTC. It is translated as CASRTGPTNYGYTF.

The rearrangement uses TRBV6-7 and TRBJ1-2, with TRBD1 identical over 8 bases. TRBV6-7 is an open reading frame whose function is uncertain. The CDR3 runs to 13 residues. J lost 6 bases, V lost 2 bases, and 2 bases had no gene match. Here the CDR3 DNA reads TGTGCCAGCAGTTACGGACAGGGCCATGGCTACACCTTC. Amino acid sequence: CASSYGQGHGYTF.

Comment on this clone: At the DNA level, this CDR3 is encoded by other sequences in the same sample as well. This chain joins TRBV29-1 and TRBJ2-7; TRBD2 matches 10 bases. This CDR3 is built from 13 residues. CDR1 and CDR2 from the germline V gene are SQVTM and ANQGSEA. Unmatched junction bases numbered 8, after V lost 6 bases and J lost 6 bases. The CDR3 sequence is CSVAGTSVGEQYF. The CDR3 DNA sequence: TGCAGCGTAGCTGGGACTAGCGTAGGCGAGCAGTACTTC.

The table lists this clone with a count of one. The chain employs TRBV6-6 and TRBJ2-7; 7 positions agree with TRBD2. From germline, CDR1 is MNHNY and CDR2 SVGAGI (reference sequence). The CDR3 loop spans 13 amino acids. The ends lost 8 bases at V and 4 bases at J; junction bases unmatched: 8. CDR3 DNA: TGTGCCAGCCCTTGGGGGGGAGGGTACGAGCAGTACTTC. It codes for CASPWGGGYEQYF.

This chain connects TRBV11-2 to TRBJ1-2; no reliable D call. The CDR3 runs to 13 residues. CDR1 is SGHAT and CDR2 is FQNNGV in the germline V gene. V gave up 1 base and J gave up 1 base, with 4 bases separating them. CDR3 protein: CASSLVLNYGYTF. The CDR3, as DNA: TGTGCCAGCAGCTTAGTTCTTAACTATGGCTACACCTTC.

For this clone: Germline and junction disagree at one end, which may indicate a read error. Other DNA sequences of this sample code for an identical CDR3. The CDR3 DNA reads TGTGCCAGCAGCTTGGGAGCGGGGGGATACAATGAGCAGTTCTTC. This codes for CASSLGAGGYNEQFF. The chain links TRBV5-1 to TRBJ2-1; 9 positions match TRBD2. The CDR3 totals 15 residues. Germline assignment: CDR1 SGHRS and CDR2 YFSETQ.

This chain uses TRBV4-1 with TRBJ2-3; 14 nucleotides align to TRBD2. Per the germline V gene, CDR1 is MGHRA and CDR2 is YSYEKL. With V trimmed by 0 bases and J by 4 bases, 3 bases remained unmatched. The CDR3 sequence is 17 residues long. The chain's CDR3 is CASSQDRLAGGPDTQYF. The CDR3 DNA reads TGCGCCAGCAGCCAAGATAGACTAGCGGGGGGGCCAGATACGCAGTATTTT.

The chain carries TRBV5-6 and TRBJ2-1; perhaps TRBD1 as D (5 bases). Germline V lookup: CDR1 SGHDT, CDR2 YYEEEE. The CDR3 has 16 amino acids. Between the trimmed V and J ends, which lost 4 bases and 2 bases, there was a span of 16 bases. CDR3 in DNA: TGTGCCAGCAGCGGCAGGACATCCCGGACCTACAATGAGCAGTTCTTC. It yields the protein CASSGRTSRTYNEQFF.